The 27 T cell receptor beta chains given below trace back to one sample, sequenced in a study of blood T cell repertoires in COVID-19. Some clones are missing from TCRdb's copy, which holds only in-frame ones; the method was immunoSEQ multiplex PCR. The data show approximately 120,000 clones, almost 85% seen once. The sample taken for sequencing was peripheral blood. All receptors derive from a human donor in a cohort sampled during active COVID-19.

The chain links TRBV10-3 to TRBJ2-1; a weak D match, TRBD2 (6 bases). The CDR3 runs 16 residues. V was clipped by 6 bases and J by 0 bases, with 15 bases between them. CDR1 is ENHRY, CDR2 SYGVKD, per germline. The CDR3 nucleotides are TGTGCCATCAGCCCAGCCCCTAGCGACTCCTACAATGAGCAGTTCTTC. This sequence encodes CAISPAPSDSYNEQFF.

This clone appeared a single time. The rearrangement uses TRBV5-1 and TRBJ2-7; 11 bases map to TRBD2. Germline assignment: CDR1 SGHRS and CDR2 YFSETQ. Losses at the gene ends were 2 bases for V and 2 bases for J; bases not matched to a gene: 0. The CDR3 runs to 14 residues. CDR3 nucleotides: TGCGCCAGCAGCTTTAGCGGGGGGGCCTACGAGCAGTACTTC. Translating it yields CASSFSGGAYEQYF.

This clone appeared once. The rearrangement joins TRBV12-3 or TRBV12-4 to TRBJ2-1; D not certain. Trimming took 1 base from V and 5 from J, leaving 6 bases between them. The CDR3 runs 13 residues. CDR3 protein: CASSLDADNEQFF. The CDR3 DNA is TGTGCCAGCAGTTTAGACGCAGACAATGAGCAGTTCTTC.

This sequence joins TRBV5-4 and TRBJ2-7; 10 bases are a match to TRBD1. Per germline, CDR1 SGHNT and CDR2 YYREEE (reference sequence). The CDR3 has 16 amino acids. The J segment lost 1 base and the V segment lost 5 bases, leaving 9 bases of the junction unmatched. CDR3 nucleotides: TGTGCCAGCAGGCCCAGCGGGGACAGGGGTTCCTACGAGCAGTACTTC. Its protein product is CASRPSGDRGSYEQYF.

The chain recombines TRBV7-9 with TRBJ1-6, with 9 bases lining up with TRBD1. Germline V CDR1 and CDR2: SEHNR, FQNEAQ (reference sequence). J was trimmed by 7 bases and V by 4 bases; bases with no gene match: 17. The CDR3 contains 19 residues. CDR3 loop: CASSSPGQGILKVNSPLHF. In DNA form, the CDR3 reads TGTGCCAGCAGCTCCCCGGGACAGGGAATTCTGAAAGTCAATTCACCCCTCCACTTT.

The chain is built from TRBV13 and TRBJ2-1; TRBD2 agrees at 9 bases. The CDR3 spans 17 residues. Unmatched junction bases numbered 8, after V lost 4 bases and J lost 1 base. Germline V lookup: CDR1 PRHDT, CDR2 FYEKMQ (reference sequence). Here the CDR3 DNA reads TGTGCCAGCAGCTCTCGAGCGGGGGGCACTTCCTACAATGAGCAGTTCTTC. This gives the protein CASSSRAGGTSYNEQFF.

This clone has only one observation. The rearrangement links TRBV11-2 to TRBJ2-5; 15 bases are shared with TRBD2. This CDR3 has 17 residues. The V segment lost 5 bases and the J segment 5 bases; nucleotides outside the gene matches: 9. Germline V CDR1 and CDR2: SGHAT, FQNNGV. CDR3 loop: CASSLRTSGGAGETQYF. Here the CDR3 DNA reads TGTGCCAGCAGCCTTCGGACTAGCGGGGGGGCAGGGGAGACCCAGTACTTC. Looking up the rest from reference TRBV11-2 and TRBJ2-5 gives the full variable domain: EAGVAQSPRYKIIEKRQSVAFWCNPISGHATLYWYQQILGQGPKLLIQFQNNGVVDDSQLPKDRFSAERLKGVDSTLKIQPAKLEDSAVYLCASSLRTSGGAGETQYFGPGTRLLVL.

This clone appeared once. This chain uses TRBV23-1 with TRBJ2-7, with D maybe TRBD1 (6 bases). TRBV23-1 is identified as an open reading frame with a role that is uncertain. V was shortened by 8 bases and J by 2 bases, with 16 bases between the two germline ends. CDR3 size: 14 residues. CDR3 loop: CASETSGAAYEQYF. Here the CDR3 DNA reads TGCGCCAGCGAAACTTCAGGGGCGGCCTACGAGCAGTACTTC.

This clone was observed a handful of times. The V and J genes are TRBV12-3 or TRBV12-4 and TRBJ2-7; 7 bases align to TRBD2. This CDR3 region has 13 residues. The junction had 6 bases not matched to a gene; V was cut back by 5 bases and J by 5 bases. CDR3 in amino acids: CASSGGLGHEQYF. CDR3 DNA sequence: TGTGCCAGCAGTGGAGGACTAGGCCACGAGCAGTACTTC.

The count of this clone is one. This rearrangement joins TRBV2 to TRBJ2-3; possible D gene TRBD2, 5 bases. The germline CDR1 and CDR2 sequences are SNHLY and FYNNEI. The V end lost 1 base, the J end lost 0 bases, and 8 bases lay between the germline ends. This CDR3 comprises 15 residues. In DNA form, the CDR3 reads TGTGCCAGCAGTGAAGGAGCGGCAAGCACAGATACGCAGTATTTT. This encodes CASSEGAASTDTQYF.

V and J are TRBV6-1 and TRBJ2-3, with 9 bases aligning to TRBD2. V lost 1 base to trimming and J lost 4 bases; unmatched junction nucleotides: 3. This CDR3 is 15 amino acids long. Germline values: CDR1 MNHNS, CDR2 SASEGT. CDR3 region: CASSEGLAAADTQYF. The CDR3 DNA follows: TGTGCCAGCAGTGAAGGACTAGCGGCGGCAGATACGCAGTATTTT.

This chain links TRBV9 with TRBJ2-3; TRBD1 agrees at 8 bases. J lost 4 bases, V lost 3 bases, and 4 bases had no gene match. This CDR3 contains 14 residues. CDR1 is SGDLS and CDR2 is YYNGEE in the germline V gene. This chain's CDR3 is CASSASGGADTQYF. CDR3 nucleotide sequence: TGTGCCAGCAGCGCCTCAGGGGGCGCAGATACGCAGTATTTT.

The chain combines TRBV28 with TRBJ2-2, with TRBD2 identical over 7 bases. The ends lost 5 bases at V and 0 bases at J; junction bases unmatched: 12. Germline V gene sequence: CDR1 MDHEN, CDR2 SYDVKM. This CDR3 contains 18 residues. The CDR3 DNA reads TGTGCCAGCAGTCTAGCGGCAAAGTGGACTACGAACACCGGGGAGCTGTTTTTT. Its translation: CASSLAAKWTTNTGELFF.

This clone was detected only once. This chain joins TRBV5-1 and TRBJ2-1, with D possibly TRBD1 on 7 matching bases. There are 17 residues in the CDR3. Germline CDR1 and CDR2: SGHRS and YFSETQ. With 3 bases removed from V and 10 bases from J, the gap between germline ends came to 26 bases. The DNA of the CDR3 is TGCGCCAGCAGCTCTTTCTCGCAGGGGGGCCCTTCGAGGGAGCAGTTCTTC. Encoded protein: CASSSFSQGGPSREQFF.

V usage is TRBV19 and J usage is TRBJ1-2; D is unresolved. CDR1 is LNHDA, CDR2 SQIVND, per germline (reference sequence). V lost 7 bases, J lost 2 bases, and 14 bases lay in between. This CDR3 is built from 14 residues. This CDR3 is CASTPSLVNYGYTF. The DNA of the CDR3 is TGTGCCAGTACCCCATCGTTAGTGAACTATGGCTACACCTTC.

The gene calls are TRBV7-8 and TRBJ2-7, with a tentative D call TRBD1 (5 bases). Trimming shortened V by 1 base and J by 3 bases, and 10 bases separated the two germline ends. The CDR3 has 14 amino acids. Looked up from germline, CDR1 is SGHVS and CDR2 is FQNEAQ. This CDR3 reads CASSLVQGNYEQYF. The CDR3 DNA follows: TGTGCCAGCAGCTTAGTGCAGGGAAACTACGAGCAGTACTTC.

The chain links TRBV3-1 (or the pseudogene TRBV3-2) to TRBJ2-5; TRBD1 might be the D (6 bases). CDR3 length: 13 residues. The V and J ends lost 6 bases and 3 bases respectively, with 11 bases between them. CDR1 and CDR2 from the germline V gene are LGHDT and YNNKEL (reference sequence). The CDR3 DNA sequence: TGTGCCAGCAGTCCCGGGACAAAAGAGACCCAGTACTTC. Amino acid sequence: CASSPGTKETQYF.

The rearrangement uses TRBV29-1 and TRBJ2-1; a possible D gene is TRBD1 (6 bases). Trimming left V 3 bases short and J 6 bases short, with 12 bases between. The CDR3 runs 13 residues. The germline gives CDR1 SQVTM, CDR2 ANQGSEA. Here the CDR3 reads CSVEFQGFNEQFF. The CDR3 DNA follows: TGCAGCGTTGAGTTTCAGGGGTTCAATGAGCAGTTCTTC.

V is TRBV7-9 and J is TRBJ1-4; 7 bases map to TRBD1. This CDR3 region has 13 residues. The germline V gene has CDR1 SEHNR and CDR2 FQNEAQ (reference sequence). V shed 5 bases, J shed 5 bases, and the junction held 2 bases outside the gene matches. The CDR3 reads CASSLDRNEKLFF. For the CDR3, the DNA is TGTGCCAGCAGCCTGGACAGGAATGAAAAACTGTTTTTT.

This sequence joins TRBV18 and TRBJ1-4; 7 nucleotides agree with TRBD1. This CDR3 is 16 amino acids long. V dropped 3 bases and J dropped 7; count of bases not matched to a gene: 11. Germline V gives CDR1 KGHSH, CDR2 LQKENI. Here the CDR3 reads CASSPRKGAFTEKLFF. In nucleotides, the CDR3 is TGTGCCAGCTCACCTCGGAAGGGGGCATTCACTGAAAAACTGTTTTTT. Drawing the rest from reference TRBV18 and TRBJ1-4, the complete variable domain is NAGVMQNPRHLVRRRGQEARLRCSPMKGHSHVYWYRQLPEEGLKFMVYLQKENIIDESGMPKERFSAEFPKEGPSILRIQQVVRGDSAAYFCASSPRKGAFTEKLFFGSGTQLSVL.

J is TRBJ2-2 and V is TRBV11-2, with D uncertain. The CDR3 runs 15 residues. Germline CDR1 SGHAT, CDR2 FQNNGV. V was clipped by 2 bases and J by 0 bases, with 7 bases between them. The CDR3 DNA reads as TGTGCCAGCAGCTTATCCGCGGCGAACACCGGGGAGCTGTTTTTT. This sequence encodes CASSLSAANTGELFF.

The V gene is TRBV5-1, the J gene TRBJ2-1; TRBD1 matches at 9 bases. V lost 4 bases, J lost 6 bases, and 8 bases stayed unmatched. This CDR3 contains 15 residues. Germline loops: CDR1 SGHRS, CDR2 YFSETQ. CDR3 nucleotide sequence: TGCGCCAGCAGCCACTCCGGGACAGGGTCCAATGAGCAGTTCTTC. Translated, it gives CASSHSGTGSNEQFF. Full variable domain (rest looked up from reference TRBV5-1 and TRBJ2-1): KAGVTQTPRYLIKTRGQQVTLSCSPISGHRSVSWYQQTPGQGLQFLFEYFSETQRNKGNFPGRFSGRQFSNSRSEMNVSTLELGDSALYLCASSHSGTGSNEQFFGPGTRLTVL.

The rearrangement uses TRBV5-8 and TRBJ1-2; weak D call: TRBD1 (5 bases). The CDR3 is 13 amino acids. Per germline, CDR1 SGHTS and CDR2 YDEGEE. Trimming removed 5 bases at V and 2 bases at J, with 10 bases between. The DNA of the CDR3 is TGTGCCAGCAGACTTGCAGGGAACTATGGCTACACCTTC. It is translated as CASRLAGNYGYTF.

The chain joins TRBV27 to TRBJ2-1; TRBD1 agrees at 7 bases. CDR3 length: 16 residues. The ends lost 0 bases at V and 3 bases at J; junction bases unmatched: 5. Per germline, CDR1 MNHEY and CDR2 SMNVEV (reference sequence). In nucleotides, the CDR3 is TGTGCCAGCAGTTTATCGGCGACAGGGCGCTACAATGAGCAGTTCTTC. Translated: CASSLSATGRYNEQFF.

CDR3 in DNA: TGTGCCAGCTCACCCGGGACAGTCGAGCAGTACTTC. Translated, it gives CASSPGTVEQYF. The chain carries TRBV18 and TRBJ2-7; 7 bases match TRBD1. The CDR3 consists of 12 residues. Germline V gene lookup returns CDR1 KGHSH and CDR2 LQKENI. V gave up 3 bases and J gave up 6 bases; unmatched junction bases: 2.

J is TRBJ2-1 and V is TRBV3-1 (or the pseudogene TRBV3-2); D gene uncertain. Germline V gene sequence: CDR1 LGHDT, CDR2 YNNKEL (reference sequence). This CDR3 is 13 amino acids long. The V end was cut by 1 base, the J end by 9 bases, with 10 bases between. CDR3 in DNA: TGTGCCAGCAGCCAAGGGGCCGGTCGTGAGCAGTTCTTC. It yields the protein CASSQGAGREQFF.

The chain links TRBV21-1 to TRBJ2-3; TRBD2 was called by the table and not checked on the DNA. TRBV21-1 is termed a pseudogene. CDR3 size: 16 residues. CDR3 in DNA: TGTGCCAGCATCGAGTGCGGGGGGCCATACACAGATACGCAGTATTTT. It codes for CASIECGGPYTDTQYF.